A single T cell receptor beta chain is shown here with its context. What antigen it recognizes has not been identified. No much larger clone is present one base from it, and per-base qualities are unavailable. The CDR3 sequence holds 14 residues, the cysteine and phenylalanine included. Just CDR3 DNA is preserved here, 42 bases in frame from base 1. V and J are trimmed by 6 bases and 1 base, and the gene matches miss 5 bases of the junction. According to the germline V gene (reference sequence), CDR1 reads LNHDA and CDR2 reads SQIVND. This sample stems from a study of T cell responses to AZD1222 COVID-19 vaccine (dated by TCRdb to about 2021). The study in broad terms: AZD1222 recipients with second doses at about 4 weeks or about 12 weeks were pooled, because spike-specific TCR depth and breadth did not differ between schedules. Trial participants were enrolled by age into subgroups of 18-55, 56-69 and 70-plus years, and 148, 28 and 57 TCR-sequenced participants, respectively, were included in these subgroups. A total of 230 to 250 trial participants underwent TCR sequencing, of whom some 210 received two doses of AZD1222 and around 26 received two doses of the MenACWY control vaccine. The research as a whole found: The 56-69-year group was small, and its depth increase did not reach significance, likely because of low power. Participants were mostly white British, with more females than males. The authors suggested clonal diversity may have been underestimated. Conclusions about previously exposed vaccinees are limited, since just five or six AZD1222 recipients were seropositive for SARS-CoV-2 at baseline. The vaccine-associated CD4 TCRs covered the entire spike protein, and the dominant responses fell in regions 160-218 and 743-854. Nearly half of unique spike-specific TCRs reportedly recognized epitopes outside regions mutated in the B.1.351 and B.1.1.7 variants. After two AZD1222 doses, spike-specific TCR breadth and depth were significantly higher than at day 0 and than in MenACWY recipients. No day 14 peak-response samples were available, so repertoires were characterized only after the peak T cell response.

The CDR3 regions of human TCRbeta chains were subjected to immunosequencing. Regarding the original processing steps: TCRs in the repertoires were compared against a reference library of SARS-CoV-2-specific TCRs that had been generated with the MIRA antigen-specificity platform. Breadth was defined as the fraction of unique TCRs that were SARS-CoV-2-associated, and depth was defined as the fraction of total T cells that were SARS-CoV-2-associated. Using the MIRA data, each spike-specific TCR was assigned both to the spike region to which the TCR was reactive and to a CD4 or CD8 class. Log10-transformed breadth and depth values were compared by one-way ANOVA with Sidak's multiple comparisons tests. TCRdb took this table from immuneACCESS and kept in-frame rearrangements with V and J called. Such tables lack part of the clones; where checked against another copy, unresolved V genes explain under half of the gap, and the rest is unexplained. V and J calls and clone size follow that table, whereas D and trimming were derived from the DNA. This sample lists 150,000 to 160,000 clones; 88% were detected once. The ten largest clones add up to around 2.9% of the sample.

The time point label, as the study defines it: baseline before first vaccination. Vaccinee samples were obtained from the UK trials COV001 and COV002, which included a single-blind randomized controlled phase 2/3 trial of AZD1222 (ChAdOx1 nCoV-19) in healthy adults. For TCRbeta chain sequencing, PBMC samples were collected from trial participants at day 0 and at day 28 after the second dose. This receptor was taken from an adult in good health. Recombination linked TRBV19 to TRBJ1-1, with 7 bases in between that match TRBD1. Sequences were derived from peripheral blood, sampled on day 0 of AZD1222 vaccination. The CDR3 in this case is CASRLDRQNTEAFF. The DNA is TGTGCCAGTAGACTGGACAGGCAGAACACTGAAGCTTTCTTT.